This T cell receptor beta chain comes out of a study of cytomegalovirus exposure and HLA in healthy donors. Study-level points and caveats: The authors enumerated 150 to 200 TCR beta chains as linked to cytomegalovirus. Most subjects had HLA-A and HLA-B alleles reportedly predicted accurately by TCR beta sequences. Under in vitro conditions, a few CMV-associated chains were confirmed as specific for CMV antigens. Across donors, presence/absence analyses took sequencing depth to be roughly uniform.

Note on this clone: Its antigen is not identified.

Vbeta (60) and Jbeta (13) primers were used in the PCR. Profiling relied on immunoSEQ multiplex PCR, and the TCRdb table lists in-frame clones only, not all of them. Counted here are roughly 150,000 clones, about 83% occurring once; the ten biggest clones make up approximately 13%. Germline CDR1 is KGHSH and CDR2 is LQKENI. The CDR3 contains 14 residues. Trimming removed 1 base at V and 6 bases at J, with 12 bases between. The chain carries TRBV18 and TRBJ1-1; tentatively, D is TRBD1 (5 bases). The sample comprised PBMCs. This TCR came from a man in his forties in good health and CMV-seropositive. The CDR3 loop is CASSPLRGGAEAFF. In DNA form, the CDR3 reads TGTGCCAGCTCACCACTTAGGGGTGGGGCTGAAGCTTTCTTT. Using reference TRBV18 and TRBJ1-1 for the parts outside the CDR3, the full variable domain is NAGVMQNPRHLVRRRGQEARLRCSPMKGHSHVYWYRQLPEEGLKFMVYLQKENIIDESGMPKERFSAEFPKEGPSILRIQQVVRGDSAAYFCASSPLRGGAEAFFGQGTRLTVV.